What follows are 30 T cell receptor beta chains derived from one specimen sequenced in a study of response to subunit inactivated influenza vaccine (dated by TCRdb to the late 2010s). The library was prepared using RT-PCR. This sample was sequenced with an Illumina HiSeq 2500. In TCRdb, the public reads were trimmed at Q25 with fastp and aligned with MiXCR, with productive beta chains retained. Rows with one shared CDR3 protein collapse into an entry with the most common genes and DNA. The sample records some 500,000 distinct CDR3 sequences, roughly 25% of which are singletons. 1.5% to 2% of the sample is in the top ten clones. Sequencing was performed on CD4+ T cells sorted from PBMCs, taken more than 4 days after vaccination. These receptors were collected from a middle-aged man who received an inactivated influenza vaccine. Donor details come from another sample of the same person, matched by shared clones.

This clonotype has more than one count but fewer than ten. This chain joins TRBV29-1 and TRBJ1-2; unclear D gene. The CDR3 spans 14 residues. The germline V and J ends were trimmed by 6 bases and 7 bases, with 21 bases remaining between them. Germline V gives CDR1 SQVTM, CDR2 ANQGSEA. The CDR3 DNA follows: TGCAGCGTCGAGGGTGCAGGCTTTAGGCGTGGCTACACCTTC. It translates to CSVEGAGFRRGYTF. The whole variable domain, filled in from reference TRBV29-1 and TRBJ1-2, reads SAVISQKPSRDICQRGTSLTIQCQVDSQVTMMFWYRQQPGQSLTLIATANQGSEATYESGFVIDKFPISRPNLTFSTLTVSNMSPEDSSIYLCSVEGAGFRRGYTFGSGTRLTVV.

This clonotype appeared a few times. This rearrangement joins TRBV12-3 or TRBV12-4 to TRBJ1-1, with no clear D. V was trimmed by 6 bases and J by 10 bases, leaving 12 bases between them. The length of the CDR3 is 11 residues. The CDR3 nucleotides read TGTGCCAGCAGGACGGAGAGGGTAGCTTTCTTT. Translating gives CASRTERVAFF.

This clonotype has a single count. The chain uses TRBV7-7 and TRBJ2-1, with D possibly TRBD2 on 5 matching bases. This CDR3 has 15 residues. The germline V gene has CDR1 SSHAT and CDR2 FNYEAQ (reference sequence). Trimming removed 5 bases from V and 5 bases from J, with 16 bases in between. Here the CDR3 DNA reads TGTGCCAGCAGCCCTAGCCCATTCTCAGACAATGAGCAGTTCTTC. Its translation is CASSPSPFSDNEQFF.

The chain employs TRBV7-2 and TRBJ2-2; 7 bases are a match to TRBD1. Germline CDR1 and CDR2: SGHTA and FQGNSA. Germline trimming cut 3 bases from V and 5 bases from J; bases unmatched to any gene: 3. CDR3 length: 14 residues. CDR3 nucleotide sequence: TGTGCCAGCAGCTTCATACAGGGGACCGGGGAGCTGTTTTTT. It encodes CASSFIQGTGELFF.

This clonotype showed up just a few times. V gene TRBV7-2 combines with J gene TRBJ1-4; weak D call: TRBD1 (6 bases). CDR3 length: 15 amino acids. Trimming took 3 bases from V and 8 from J, leaving 16 bases between them. Germline V gives CDR1 SGHTA, CDR2 FQGNSA. The CDR3 reads CASSLVQGIGEKLFF. CDR3 DNA: TGTGCCAGCAGCTTGGTCCAGGGGATTGGAGAAAAACTGTTTTTT. Filled out from reference TRBV7-2 and TRBJ1-4, the complete variable domain reads GAGVSQSPSNKVTEKGKDVELRCDPISGHTALYWYRQSLGQGLEFLIYFQGNSAPDKSGLPSDRFSAERTGGSVSTLTIQRTQQEDSAVYLCASSLVQGIGEKLFFGSGTQLSVL.

The chain combines TRBV5-1 with TRBJ1-3; no firm D call. The CDR3 extends over 15 amino acids. Trimming left V 0 bases short and J 3 bases short, with 10 bases between. Germline V CDR1 and CDR2: SGHRS, YFSETQ. The CDR3 DNA follows: TGCGCCAGCAGCTTGGAAGGGCCGGGTGGAAACACCATATATTTT. Protein: CASSLEGPGGNTIYF.

This clonotype showed up just a few times. The gene calls are TRBV10-3 and TRBJ1-1, with D tentatively TRBD1 (6 bases). V was cut by 0 bases and J by 3 bases, with 8 bases left in between. The germline CDR1 and CDR2 sequences are ENHRY and SYGVKD. CDR3 length: 14 residues. The CDR3 spells CAISESYRDTEAFF. The CDR3 DNA sequence: TGTGCCATCAGTGAGTCGTACAGGGACACTGAAGCTTTCTTT.

V is TRBV29-1 and J is TRBJ2-5, with TRBD1 as a possible D gene (5 bases). Per the germline V gene, CDR1 is SQVTM and CDR2 is ANQGSEA. The CDR3 extends over 12 amino acids. V lost 7 bases and J 2 bases, leaving 11 bases between the germline ends. CDR3 amino acids: CSDRTTQETQYF. Written as DNA, the CDR3 is TGCAGCGATCGGACAACTCAAGAGACCCAGTACTTC.

This clonotype was recorded a few times. The CDR3 protein is CASSLLVTSTDTQYF. In DNA, the CDR3 is TGTGCCAGCAGCTTACTTGTGACCAGCACAGATACGCAGTATTTT. This chain connects TRBV7-2 to TRBJ2-3; D uncertain. Trimming removed 2 bases from V and 0 bases from J, with 9 bases in between. The length of the CDR3 is 15 residues. Germline CDR1 reads SGHTA; CDR2 reads FQGNSA. Supplemented by reference TRBV7-2 and TRBJ2-3, the full variable domain reads GAGVSQSPSNKVTEKGKDVELRCDPISGHTALYWYRQSLGQGLEFLIYFQGNSAPDKSGLPSDRFSAERTGGSVSTLTIQRTQQEDSAVYLCASSLLVTSTDTQYFGPGTRLTVL.

There are a few counts of this clonotype. This chain uses TRBV12-3 or TRBV12-4 with TRBJ1-5; a weak D match, TRBD1 (5 bases). The V gene lost 5 bases and the J gene lost 9 bases, with 8 bases spanning the gap. There are 11 residues in the CDR3. In nucleotides, the CDR3 is TGTGCCAGCAGTACCGGGGGGCCCCAGCATTTT. The encoded protein is CASSTGGPQHF.

This clonotype showed up just a few times. The V and J genes are TRBV30 and TRBJ1-6; D not resolved. Trimming cost V 2 bases and J 2 bases, with 13 bases left between them. Looked up from germline, CDR1 is GTSNPN and CDR2 is SVGIG (reference sequence). The CDR3 loop spans 16 amino acids. The DNA for the CDR3 is TGTGCCTGGAGTCGATCAGGAGCGACCTATAATTCACCCCTCCACTTT. Its translation: CAWSRSGATYNSPLHF.

The sample holds a few counts of this clonotype. The genes are TRBV11-2 and TRBJ2-2; the D is unclear. Germline V gives CDR1 SGHAT, CDR2 FQNNGV. The CDR3 is made up of 15 amino acids. The V gene lost 2 bases and the J gene lost 7 bases, with 14 bases spanning the gap. The CDR3 nucleotides are TGTGCCAGCAGCTTAAATGGGTTATTGGGCGGGGAGCTGTTTTTT. Its translation: CASSLNGLLGGELFF.

The J gene is TRBJ2-2, the V gene TRBV10-3; no clear D. Trimming removed 0 bases from V and 2 bases from J, with 10 bases in between. The CDR3 contains 16 residues. Germline values: CDR1 ENHRY, CDR2 SYGVKD. The CDR3 DNA follows: TGTGCCATCAGTGAGTCCGGAAATACAAACACCGGGGAGCTGTTTTTT. As protein: CAISESGNTNTGELFF.

The chain has TRBV6-2 or TRBV6-3 and TRBJ2-3, with a tentative D call TRBD2 (6 bases). The germline V gene has CDR1 MNHEY and CDR2 SVGEGT. V was shortened by 0 bases and J by 3 bases, with 13 bases between the two germline ends. CDR3 length: 16 residues. The CDR3 DNA follows: TGTGCCAGCAGTTACTCACGGCGGGAAAGGACAGATACGCAGTATTTT. Translated: CASSYSRRERTDTQYF.

In this sample, this clonotype turned up a few times. The chain couples TRBV3-1 to TRBJ2-5; no reliable D call. The CDR3 runs to 12 residues. Germline assignment: CDR1 LGHDT and CDR2 YNNKEL (reference sequence). V lost 0 bases and J lost 9, with 8 bases in between. Here the CDR3 reads CASSQDRLSQYF. The CDR3 DNA sequence: TGTGCCAGCAGCCAAGACCGGCTGTCCCAGTACTTC.

This clonotype was counted a few times. The chain has TRBV5-4 and TRBJ1-1; TRBD1 aligns across 8 bases. This CDR3 has 15 amino acids. Per germline, CDR1 SGHNT and CDR2 YYREEE (reference sequence). After removal of 4 bases from V and 1 base from J, the junction contained 6 bases not matched to a gene. The CDR3: CASSRDRHTNTEAFF. The CDR3 DNA is TGTGCCAGCAGCCGGGACAGGCATACGAACACTGAAGCTTTCTTT.

The genes are TRBV12-3 or TRBV12-4 and TRBJ2-1, with 11 bases fitting TRBD2. J gave up 5 bases and V 6 bases, and 6 bases lay outside the gene matches. This CDR3 has 15 residues. The CDR3 spells CASSTTSGGHNEQFF. The DNA of the CDR3 is TGTGCCAGCAGCACTACTAGCGGGGGCCACAATGAGCAGTTCTTC.

The rearrangement links TRBV20-1 to TRBJ2-1, with 11 bases aligning to TRBD1. The CDR3 loop spans 12 amino acids. Germline V gene lookup returns CDR1 DFQATT and CDR2 SNEGSKA (reference sequence). The J segment lost 7 bases and the V segment lost 5 bases, leaving 1 base of the junction unmatched. Written as DNA, the CDR3 is TGCAGTGCTGGACAGGGGGCAAATGAGCAGTTCTTC. Translated, it gives CSAGQGANEQFF.

The chain joins TRBV20-1 to TRBJ2-7; 8 bases are shared with TRBD1. The V segment lost 0 bases and the J segment 3 bases; nucleotides outside the gene matches: 10. Germline V gene lookup returns CDR1 DFQATT and CDR2 SNEGSKA (reference sequence). The CDR3 covers 16 residues. Here the CDR3 DNA reads TGCAGTGCTAGAGATGTCGTTGGTGACAGGGGCTACGAGCAGTACTTC. This sequence encodes CSARDVVGDRGYEQYF.

This clonotype showed up just once. The V call is TRBV5-5, the J call TRBJ1-6; no clear D gene. The CDR3 has 17 amino acids. Trimming shortened V by 5 bases and J by 3 bases, and 18 bases separated the two germline ends. Germline values: CDR1 SGHKS, CDR2 YYEKEE (reference sequence). The DNA of the CDR3 is TGTGCCAGCAGGGACGAGAAAACGCTGGGCTATAATTCACCCCTCCACTTT. Amino acids: CASRDEKTLGYNSPLHF.

Only a few counts were recorded for this clonotype. The chain links TRBV29-1 to TRBJ1-5; D remains ambiguous. This CDR3 is built from 13 residues. Trimming took off 7 bases at V and 0 bases at J, with 10 bases between the two ends. Germline V gene lookup returns CDR1 SQVTM and CDR2 ANQGSEA. The CDR3 sequence: CSAGENSNQPQHF. The CDR3 DNA follows: TGCAGCGCGGGAGAAAATAGCAATCAGCCCCAGCATTTT.

The sample holds many counts of this clonotype. The V call is TRBV11-2, the J call TRBJ2-3; D is uncertain. The CDR3 covers 14 residues. The V and J ends lost 2 bases and 3 bases respectively, with 9 bases between them. Germline CDR1 is SGHAT and CDR2 is FQNNGV. The CDR3 DNA reads TGTGCCAGCAGCTTAAGGTTACGGACAGATACGCAGTATTTT. Translation: CASSLRLRTDTQYF.

This chain connects TRBV18 to TRBJ1-6, with TRBD1 as a possible D gene (5 bases). Germline V CDR1 and CDR2: KGHSH, LQKENI. Trimming took off 4 bases at V and 13 bases at J, with 14 bases between the two ends. The CDR3 sequence is 13 residues long. Here the CDR3 reads CASSQSGPGPLHF. CDR3 DNA sequence: TGTGCCAGCTCACAATCAGGGCCTGGGCCCCTCCACTTT.

This clonotype was counted a few times. The rearrangement uses TRBV2 and TRBJ2-3; TRBD1 aligns across 8 bases. Germline V gives CDR1 SNHLY, CDR2 FYNNEI. This CDR3 comprises 16 residues. The V and J ends lost 3 bases and 1 base, in that order; junction bases with no gene match: 6. The CDR3 region is CASSDNRGQGTDTQYF. The DNA of the CDR3 is TGTGCCAGCAGTGATAATCGGGGACAGGGCACAGATACGCAGTATTTT.

This clonotype was counted only a few times. The CDR3 region is CSVELDRGRAYEQYF. As DNA, the CDR3 is TGCAGCGTTGAATTGGACAGGGGCAGGGCCTACGAGCAGTACTTC. The rearrangement uses TRBV29-1 and TRBJ2-7; 9 nucleotides agree with TRBD1. The CDR3 consists of 15 residues. The V gene's germline CDR1 is SQVTM and CDR2 ANQGSEA. The ends lost 2 bases at V and 2 bases at J; junction bases unmatched: 7.

This clonotype was picked up a small number of times. V gene TRBV12-3 or TRBV12-4 combines with J gene TRBJ2-2; 9 nucleotides line up with TRBD1. J was trimmed by 4 bases and V by 5 bases; bases with no gene match: 8. The CDR3 loop spans 16 amino acids. The CDR3, as DNA: TGTGCCAGCAGTCCACGGACAGGGGATGGCACCGGGGAGCTGTTTTTT. Protein: CASSPRTGDGTGELFF.

The V call is TRBV6-2 or TRBV6-3, the J call TRBJ1-5, with a weak D call TRBD1 (5 bases). CDR1 is MNHEY and CDR2 is SVGEGT in the germline V gene. V dropped 0 bases and J dropped 5 bases, with 17 bases sitting between them. The length of the CDR3 is 17 residues. The CDR3 DNA is TGTGCCAGCAGTTACTCCCGGCAGGGAGAAACGTATCAGCCCCAGCATTTT. It translates to CASSYSRQGETYQPQHF.

This clonotype showed up just a few times. The J gene is TRBJ1-2, the V gene TRBV5-1, with 9 bases matching TRBD1. The germline CDR1 and CDR2 sequences are SGHRS and YFSETQ. J lost 6 bases, V lost 6 bases, and 12 bases had no gene match. CDR3 length: 15 amino acids. In nucleotides, the CDR3 is TGCGCCAGCACTTCTCCGGACAGGGGTGTGGATGGCTACACCTTC. Translated: CASTSPDRGVDGYTF.

This clonotype has only a few counts. The gene calls are TRBV28 and TRBJ2-7; TRBD1 matches at 7 bases. Germline trimming cut 6 bases from V and 1 base from J; bases unmatched to any gene: 6. Per the germline V gene, CDR1 is MDHEN and CDR2 is SYDVKM. The CDR3 has 14 amino acids. The CDR3 DNA reads as TGTGCCAGCAGCAAGGGGACAGTGTCCTACGAGCAGTACTTC. Translated: CASSKGTVSYEQYF.

This clonotype was detected only a few times. This chain links TRBV5-1 with TRBJ2-7, with D possibly matching TRBD2 (6 bases). Germline assignment: CDR1 SGHRS and CDR2 YFSETQ. This CDR3 region has 18 residues. The V gene lost 4 bases and the J gene lost 5 bases, with 28 bases spanning the gap. The CDR3 nucleotides are TGCGCCAGCAGCCTCGGGGACTCAAACCGGGCCTCTAGCCACGAGCAGTACTTC. This sequence encodes CASSLGDSNRASSHEQYF.